The T cell receptor (beta chain) described here comes from a study of T cells after yellow fever vaccination. The CDR3 is made up of 12 amino acids. CDR1 and CDR2 (germline): SGHNT, YYREEE (reference sequence). V lost 0 bases and J 11 bases, leaving 11 bases between the germline ends. This clonotype was detected only a few times. TCRdb itself ran the 5' RACE reads through MiXCR, one entry per CDR3 protein. The sample lists hundreds of thousands of distinct CDR3 sequences, approximately 3.8% occurring once. The chain recombines TRBV5-4 with TRBJ1-1, with D hard to call. The sequencing here drew on PBMCs, taken on the day of the yellow fever booster vaccination. This clonotype was obtained from a man between 18 and 29 years old who received the YFV17D yellow fever vaccine. The CDR3 region is CASSLAGREAFF. The CDR3 nucleotides read TGTGCCAGCAGCTTGGCGGGGAGGGAGGCTTTCTTT.